This TCR beta chain was identified during a study of cytomegalovirus exposure and HLA in healthy donors. On the study more broadly: Most donors, roughly 82% of 398 genotyped, fell in the Caucasian-associated ancestry cluster. The study's findings and limits: A prior analysis recorded that most TCR beta V segments were productive about 90% or about 30% of the time. Researchers reported in a later analysis that a missense DCLRE1C variant was tied to TCR beta V- and J-gene trimming.

The CDR3 is 12 amino acids. V was cut by 2 bases and J by 5 bases, with 7 bases left in between. Germline V gives CDR1 SGHDT, CDR2 YYEEEE. This clone was recorded once. Antigen specificity is unknown. In the PCR, 60 Vbeta and 13 Jbeta primers were used. Produced via immunoSEQ multiplex PCR; TCRdb's table is partial and in-frame only. This table has over 130,000 clones, about three quarters appearing once. Likely unrecorded immune exposures existed in these nominally healthy donors. The receptor was derived from a man aged 35 to 55 in good health and CMV-seronegative. Sequenced input: PBMCs. This sequence joins TRBV5-6 and TRBJ1-2; D is possibly TRBD1 (5 bases). CDR3 residues: CASSLQEYGYTF. Here the CDR3 DNA reads TGTGCCAGCAGCTTACAGGAGTATGGCTACACCTTC.